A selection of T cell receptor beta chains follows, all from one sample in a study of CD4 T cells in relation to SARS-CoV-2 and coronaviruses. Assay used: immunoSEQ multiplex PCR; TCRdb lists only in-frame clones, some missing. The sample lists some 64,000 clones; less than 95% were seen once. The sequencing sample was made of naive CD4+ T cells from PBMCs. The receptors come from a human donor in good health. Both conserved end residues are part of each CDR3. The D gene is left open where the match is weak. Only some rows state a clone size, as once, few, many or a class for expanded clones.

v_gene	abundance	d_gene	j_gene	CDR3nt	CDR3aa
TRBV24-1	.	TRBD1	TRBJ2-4	TGTGCCACCAGATCAACAGGGGGCCGTTTAGCCAAAAACATTCAGTACTTC	CATRSTGGRLAKNIQYF
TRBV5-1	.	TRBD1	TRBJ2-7	TGCGCCAGCAGCTCCTCCGGGACAGGGGCCTACGAGCAGTACTTC	CASSSSGTGAYEQYF
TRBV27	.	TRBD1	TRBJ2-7	TGTGCCAGCAGTCTATCGGGACAGGGGTTTTTGGAGCAGTACTTC	CASSLSGQGFLEQYF
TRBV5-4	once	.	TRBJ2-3	TGTGCCAGCAGCCTGCGGAGCGGAAGTAGCACAGATACGCAGTATTTT	CASSLRSGSSTDTQYF
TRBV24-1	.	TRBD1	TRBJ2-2	TGTGCCACCAGTGATCACGCGTACAGGGGGGACACCGGGGAGCTGTTTTTT	CATSDHAYRGDTGELFF
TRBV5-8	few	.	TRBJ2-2	TGTGCCAGCAGTTTTACTAGGAACACCGGGGAGCTGTTTTTT	CASSFTRNTGELFF
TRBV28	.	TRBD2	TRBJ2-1	TGTGCCAGCAGTTTACGAGGCGGACTAGCGGGAGGGTCGGATGAGCAGTTCTTC	CASSLRGGLAGGSDEQFF
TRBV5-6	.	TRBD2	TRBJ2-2	TGTGCCAGCAGCTGGCCGCCCAGCGGGAAGAACACCGGGGAGCTGTTTTTT	CASSWPPSGKNTGELFF
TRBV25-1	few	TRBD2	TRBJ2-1	TGTGCCAGCAGTCCTCGTAGCGGGAGGGCCCCAGGCAATGAGCAGTTCTTC	CASSPRSGRAPGNEQFF
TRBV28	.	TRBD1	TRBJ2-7	TGTGCCAGCAGTACGGCCGGGACAGGGGGAAACTACGAGCAGTACTTC	CASSTAGTGGNYEQYF
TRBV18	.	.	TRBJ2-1	TGTGCCAGCTCTGGGGACCCAATAGTAAGCCTGTTCTTC	CASSGDPIVSLFF
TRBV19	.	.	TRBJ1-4	TGTGCCAGTAGTATAAATGAAAAACTGTTTTTT	CASSINEKLFF
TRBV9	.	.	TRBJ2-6	TGTGCCAGCAGCGTAGAGGTTGACTCTGGGGCCAACGTCCTGACTTTC	CASSVEVDSGANVLTF
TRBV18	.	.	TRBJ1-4	TGTGCCAGCTCGAAAGTGGAGGGAGCGAATGAAAAACTGTTTTTT	CASSKVEGANEKLFF
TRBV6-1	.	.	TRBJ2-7	TGTGCCAGCAGTGAACGAGAGAGACTGGCACTCTACGAGCAGTACTTC	CASSERERLALYEQYF
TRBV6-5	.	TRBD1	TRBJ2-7	TGTGCCAGCATCCGACAGGGGGCTTACGAGCAGTACTTC	CASIRQGAYEQYF
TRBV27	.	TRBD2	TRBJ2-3	TGTGCCAGCAGTCCCCGCGTGAGACTAGCGGGAGAAGGAGGAGATACGCAGTATTTT	CASSPRVRLAGEGGDTQYF
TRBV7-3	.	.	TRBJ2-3	TGTGCCAGCAGCTTATCAGTGGGATACACAGATACGCAGTATTTT	CASSLSVGYTDTQYF